This T cell receptor (beta chain) stems from a study of T cells in women clearing cervical HPV infection. Looking at the study overall: HLA type could not be excluded as a confounder.

Germline trimming cut 3 bases from V and 4 bases from J; bases unmatched to any gene: 5. The CDR3 sequence is 13 residues long. Looked up from germline, CDR1 is DFQATT and CDR2 is SNEGSKA (reference sequence). MY09/MY11 PCR detected cervical HPV DNA; dot-blot assigned genotypes. With respect to this clone: The CDR3 is cut off 3 residues early in the read; its end comes from the germline J gene.

The assay was immunoSEQ multiplex PCR, and TCRdb's table has in-frame clones only and misses some. Here the sample table reports about 28,000 clones. The TCR originated in a woman between 18 and 70 years old with a cervical HPV16 infection that either progressed to CIN3+ or cleared (not recorded which). V and J are TRBV20-1 and TRBJ1-1; TRBD1 aligns across 7 bases. The sample consisted of blood buffy coat. The CDR3 here is CSARNYRGTEAFF. The sequenced CDR3 bases are TGCAGTGCTAGGAACTACAGGGGCACTGAA.